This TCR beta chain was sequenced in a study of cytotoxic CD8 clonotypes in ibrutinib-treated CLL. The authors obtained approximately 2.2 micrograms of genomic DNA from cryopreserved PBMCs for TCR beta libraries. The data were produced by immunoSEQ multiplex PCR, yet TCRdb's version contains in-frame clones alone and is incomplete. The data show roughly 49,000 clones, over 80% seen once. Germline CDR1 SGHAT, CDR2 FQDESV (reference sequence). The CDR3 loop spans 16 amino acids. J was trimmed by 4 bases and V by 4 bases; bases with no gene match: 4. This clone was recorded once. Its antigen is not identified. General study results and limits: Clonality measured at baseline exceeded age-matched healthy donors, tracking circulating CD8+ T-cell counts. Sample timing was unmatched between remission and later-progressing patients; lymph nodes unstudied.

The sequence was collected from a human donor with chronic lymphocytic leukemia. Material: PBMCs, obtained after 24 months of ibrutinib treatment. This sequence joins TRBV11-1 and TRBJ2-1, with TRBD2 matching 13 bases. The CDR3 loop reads CASSSQGLAGYNEQFF. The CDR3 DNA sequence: TGTGCCAGCAGCTCTCAGGGACTAGCGGGGTACAATGAGCAGTTCTTC. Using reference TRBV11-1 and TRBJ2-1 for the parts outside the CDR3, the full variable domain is EAEVAQSPRYKITEKSQAVAFWCDPISGHATLYWYRQILGQGPELLVQFQDESVVDDSQLPKDRFSAERLKGVDSTLKIQPAELGDSAMYLCASSSQGLAGYNEQFFGPGTRLTVL.